A single sample gave rise to the 24 T cell receptor beta chains below, sequenced in a study of graft-versus-host responses after intestinal transplantation. Profiling relied on immunoSEQ multiplex PCR, and the TCRdb table lists in-frame clones only, not all of them. The sample carries about 25,000 clones, approximately 93% recorded once. The specimen was PBMCs, collected 18 days after transplant. All receptors come from a human patient who received an intestinal transplant, so some T cells may come from the graft donor.

The V gene is TRBV6-1, the J gene TRBJ1-1; TRBD1 might be the D (5 bases). Looked up from germline, CDR1 is MNHNS and CDR2 is SASEGT. With 4 bases removed from V and 2 bases from J, the gap between germline ends came to 8 bases. CDR3 length: 13 amino acids. CDR3 region: CASSGDGNTEAFF. As DNA, the CDR3 is TGTGCCAGCAGTGGGGACGGAAACACTGAAGCTTTCTTT.

The chain carries TRBV5-1 and TRBJ2-3, with TRBD2 as a possible D gene (5 bases). This CDR3 contains 12 residues. From germline, CDR1 is SGHRS and CDR2 YFSETQ. Trimming removed 4 bases at V and 6 bases at J, with 9 bases between. CDR3 in amino acids: CASSPPGDTQYF. CDR3 DNA: TGCGCCAGCAGCCCCCCGGGGGATACGCAGTATTTT.

The chain is built from TRBV29-1 and TRBJ2-7; D remains unclear. V shed 5 bases and J shed 2 bases, with 13 bases lying between them. This CDR3 is built from 13 residues. Germline V CDR1 and CDR2: SQVTM, ANQGSEA. The CDR3 nucleotides read TGCAGCGTTCGCAGGTCACTTACCTACGAGCAGTACTTC. Amino acids: CSVRRSLTYEQYF.

CDR3 protein: CASSQDGSSARQYF. The DNA for the CDR3 is TGCGCCAGCAGCCAAGATGGCTCCTCCGCTAGGCAGTACTTC. The chain is built from TRBV4-1 and TRBJ2-7; D remains unclear. V lost 0 bases, J lost 9 bases, and 15 bases lay in between. This CDR3 is built from 14 residues. Germline V CDR1 and CDR2: MGHRA, YSYEKL.

The chain combines TRBV6-5 with TRBJ2-5; D is undetermined. V gave up 0 bases and J gave up 2 bases, with 10 bases separating them. CDR1 is MNHEY and CDR2 is SVGAGI in the germline V gene. The CDR3 spans 15 residues. In nucleotides, the CDR3 is TGTGCCAGCAGTTACTCGATTAACGGTCAAGAGACCCAGTACTTC. It is translated as CASSYSINGQETQYF.

CDR3 nucleotides: TGCGCCAGCAGCCAAGGAACGACGTATGGCTACACCTTC. Amino acids: CASSQGTTYGYTF. The chain is built from TRBV4-1 and TRBJ1-2; no definite D call. V lost 1 base and J 5 bases, leaving 8 bases between the germline ends. Germline CDR1 MGHRA, CDR2 YSYEKL. The CDR3 spans 13 residues.

The rearrangement joins TRBV7-2 to TRBJ2-2; TRBD1 matches at 7 bases. Trimming cost V 4 bases and J 4 bases; bases outside gene matches: 3. CDR1 and CDR2 (germline): SGHTA, FQGNSA. The CDR3 runs 14 residues. The CDR3 loop reads CASSSGQATGELFF. The CDR3 region has the DNA TGTGCCAGCAGCTCCGGACAGGCCACCGGGGAGCTGTTTTTT.

The chain recombines TRBV7-9 with TRBJ2-7; D gene unclear. Trimming shortened V by 2 bases and J by 3 bases, and 14 bases separated the two germline ends. Germline values: CDR1 SEHNR, CDR2 FQNEAQ (reference sequence). The length of the CDR3 is 15 residues. This CDR3 reads CASSLHGVVGYEQYF. The CDR3 DNA follows: TGTGCCAGCAGCTTACACGGAGTGGTGGGCTACGAGCAGTACTTC. Drawing the rest from reference TRBV7-9 and TRBJ2-7, the complete variable domain is DTGVSQNPRHKITKRGQNVTFRCDPISEHNRLYWYRQTLGQGPEFLTYFQNEAQLEKSRLLSDRFSAERPKGSFSTLEIQRTEQGDSAMYLCASSLHGVVGYEQYFGPGTRLTVT.

The chain joins TRBV7-9 to TRBJ2-1; 8 bases fit TRBD1. The CDR3 is 15 residues long. Germline values: CDR1 SEHNR, CDR2 FQNEAQ (reference sequence). Trimming removed 1 base from V and 4 bases from J; junction bases left unmatched: 3. The CDR3 region is CASSLGQGRYNEQFF. CDR3 coding DNA: TGTGCCAGCAGCTTAGGACAGGGGCGGTACAATGAGCAGTTCTTC.

This clone was detected once. The gene calls are TRBV18 and TRBJ1-1, with D unresolved. Germline lookup yields CDR1 KGHSH and CDR2 LQKENI. CDR3 length: 13 residues. Trimming took off 3 bases at V and 1 base at J, with 6 bases between the two ends. CDR3: CASSPDGNTEAFF. CDR3 sequence (DNA): TGTGCCAGCTCACCGGACGGGAACACTGAAGCTTTCTTT. Full variable domain (outside the CDR3, taken from reference TRBV18 and TRBJ1-1): NAGVMQNPRHLVRRRGQEARLRCSPMKGHSHVYWYRQLPEEGLKFMVYLQKENIIDESGMPKERFSAEFPKEGPSILRIQQVVRGDSAAYFCASSPDGNTEAFFGQGTRLTVV.

This chain joins TRBV7-3 and TRBJ2-5; 8 positions match TRBD2. V was pared by 1 base and J by 5 bases, with 12 bases of the junction left unmatched. The CDR3 totals 17 residues. Germline assignment: CDR1 SGHTA and CDR2 FQGTGA. In nucleotides, the CDR3 is TGTGCCAGCAGCTTAAACCCCCCGGGGGGGGGTACGGAGACCCAGTACTTC. This gives the protein CASSLNPPGGGTETQYF.

V gene TRBV7-2 combines with J gene TRBJ1-5; D remains unclear. The length of the CDR3 is 15 residues. Trimming took off 3 bases at V and 9 bases at J, with 18 bases between the two ends. Germline V CDR1 and CDR2: SGHTA, FQGNSA. CDR3 region: CASSFSESGYPPQHF. The CDR3 nucleotides read TGTGCCAGCAGCTTTAGCGAAAGTGGTTATCCGCCCCAGCATTTT.

A single count supports this clone. The gene calls are TRBV29-1 and TRBJ2-5; 7 nucleotides line up with TRBD1. The CDR3 has 16 amino acids. Germline values: CDR1 SQVTM, CDR2 ANQGSEA. Losses at the gene ends were 5 bases for V and 0 bases for J; bases not matched to a gene: 12. CDR3 protein: CSVNLRGTLYQETQYF. The CDR3 bases are TGCAGCGTTAACCTCAGGGGGACCTTGTACCAAGAGACCCAGTACTTC.

The chain combines TRBV6-6 with TRBJ2-6; D may be TRBD1 (6 bases). The germline gives CDR1 MNHNY, CDR2 SVGAGI (reference sequence). The CDR3 runs 15 residues. The V end was cut by 4 bases, the J end by 3 bases, with 10 bases between. The CDR3 DNA sequence: TGTGCCAGCAGTTTTACAGGGAATGGGGCCAACGTCCTGACTTTC. Protein: CASSFTGNGANVLTF.

The chain employs TRBV5-1 and TRBJ2-7; D gene ambiguous. Germline CDR1 and CDR2: SGHRS and YFSETQ. The CDR3 covers 14 residues. V was pared by 4 bases and J by 3 bases, with 14 bases between. CDR3: CASSRDLGLYEQYF. The CDR3 nucleotides read TGCGCCAGCAGCCGAGATCTAGGGCTCTACGAGCAGTACTTC.

This chain connects TRBV6-1 to TRBJ1-2; D not resolved. The CDR3 has 13 residues. V gave up 6 bases and J gave up 8 bases, with 16 bases separating them. Germline lookup yields CDR1 MNHNS and CDR2 SASEGT. The CDR3 loop is CASSPGPGEGYTF. The CDR3 nucleotides read TGTGCCAGCAGCCCAGGACCCGGCGAAGGCTACACCTTC.

This chain uses TRBV10-1 with TRBJ1-4; maybe TRBD1 (6 bases). The CDR3 covers 13 residues. Trimming removed 7 bases from V and 13 bases from J, with 19 bases in between. Germline assignment: CDR1 WNHNN and CDR2 SYGVQD (reference sequence). The CDR3 here is CASTREEGGGLFF. CDR3 DNA: TGCGCCAGCACTCGAGAGGAGGGGGGTGGACTGTTTTTT.

DNA for the CDR3: TGTGCCAGCGATGAGACTCCCGGCGGGACTGAAGCTTTCTTT. Translation gives CASDETPGGTEAFF. The gene calls are TRBV5-6 and TRBJ1-1; D not certain. The CDR3 totals 14 residues. The ends were cut back, 7 bases at V and 5 bases at J, with 18 bases in the middle. The germline gives CDR1 SGHDT, CDR2 YYEEEE.

The genes are TRBV19 and TRBJ1-5; D unclear. Per germline, CDR1 LNHDA and CDR2 SQIVND (reference sequence). V lost 0 bases and J 2 bases, leaving 11 bases between the germline ends. The CDR3 has 16 amino acids. The CDR3 here is CASSIDRGVGNQPQHF. The CDR3 DNA sequence: TGTGCCAGTAGTATAGATCGGGGAGTGGGCAATCAGCCCCAGCATTTT. The full variable domain, with the rest looked up from reference TRBV19 and TRBJ1-5, is DGGITQSPKYLFRKEGQNVTLSCEQNLNHDAMYWYRQDPGQGLRLIYYSQIVNDFQKGDIAEGYSVSREKKESFPLTVTSAQKNPTAFYLCASSIDRGVGNQPQHFGDGTRLSIL.

The chain employs TRBV7-2 and TRBJ2-7; TRBD2 aligns across 10 bases. CDR1 SGHTA and CDR2 FQGNSA come from the germline V gene. The V segment lost 5 bases and the J segment 10 bases; nucleotides outside the gene matches: 8. This CDR3 comprises 13 residues. The CDR3 here is CASSQRLAGSQYF. In nucleotides, the CDR3 is TGTGCCAGCAGCCAGCGACTAGCGGGTAGTCAGTACTTC.

This clone is a singleton in its sample. V usage is TRBV4-1 and J usage is TRBJ1-2; 11 bases are shared with TRBD1. The CDR3 covers 17 residues. Germline assignment: CDR1 MGHRA and CDR2 YSYEKL. The J segment lost 5 bases and the V segment lost 0 bases, leaving 8 bases of the junction unmatched. The CDR3 region has the DNA TGCGCCAGCAGCCAAGATGGACAGGGGGCTAATGGTTATGGCTACACCTTC. Its protein is CASSQDGQGANGYGYTF.

The genes are TRBV9 and TRBJ2-7, with D possibly TRBD1 on 6 matching bases. The V gene lost 0 bases and the J gene lost 7 bases, with 11 bases spanning the gap. CDR1 SGDLS and CDR2 YYNGEE come from the germline V gene. The CDR3 contains 13 residues. CDR3 region: CASSVETGREQYF. DNA of the CDR3: TGTGCCAGCAGCGTAGAAACAGGGAGAGAGCAGTACTTC.

Here the CDR3 DNA reads TGTGCCTGGAGTGTAGGGCAGGGGGCCGGCCAGTACTTC. This sequence encodes CAWSVGQGAGQYF. The rearrangement joins TRBV30 to TRBJ2-7, with 8 bases matching TRBD1. Germline trimming cut 0 bases from V and 10 bases from J; bases unmatched to any gene: 8. The CDR3 covers 13 residues. Germline CDR1 is GTSNPN and CDR2 is SVGIG (reference sequence).

The chain combines TRBV7-2 with TRBJ2-1, with 11 nucleotides matching TRBD2. The CDR3 loop spans 15 amino acids. The trim removed 0 bases at V and 9 bases at J, leaving 4 bases unmatched. Germline lookup yields CDR1 SGHTA and CDR2 FQGNSA. The CDR3 sequence: CASSLASGGAGEQFF. In DNA form, the CDR3 reads TGTGCCAGCAGCTTAGCTAGCGGGGGGGCCGGTGAGCAGTTCTTC. Supplemented by reference TRBV7-2 and TRBJ2-1, the full variable domain reads GAGVSQSPSNKVTEKGKDVELRCDPISGHTALYWYRQSLGQGLEFLIYFQGNSAPDKSGLPSDRFSAERTGGSVSTLTIQRTQQEDSAVYLCASSLASGGAGEQFFGPGTRLTVL.